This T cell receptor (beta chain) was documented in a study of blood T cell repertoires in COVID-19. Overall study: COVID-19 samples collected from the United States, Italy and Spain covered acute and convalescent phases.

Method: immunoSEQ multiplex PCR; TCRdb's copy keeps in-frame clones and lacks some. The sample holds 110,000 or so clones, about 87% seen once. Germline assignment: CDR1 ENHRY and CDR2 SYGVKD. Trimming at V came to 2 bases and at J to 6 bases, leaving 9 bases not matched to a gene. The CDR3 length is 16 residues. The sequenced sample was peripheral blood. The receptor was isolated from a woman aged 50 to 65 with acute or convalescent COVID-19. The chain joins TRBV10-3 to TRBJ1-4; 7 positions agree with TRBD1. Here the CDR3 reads CAISEGLGQRDEKLFF. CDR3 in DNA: TGTGCCATCAGTGAGGGTTTGGGACAGCGTGATGAAAAACTGTTTTTT.